A selection of T cell receptor beta chains follows, all from one sample in a study of blood T cell repertoires in COVID-19. Sequencing was performed with immunoSEQ multiplex PCR; in TCRdb, only in-frame clones are kept and a portion is missing. The sample contains some 320,000 clones, approximately 85% of which appear only once. Sequenced: peripheral blood. The receptor source for this set is a human donor in a cohort sampled during active COVID-19. Each CDR3 is given with its conserved first and last residue. D genes are given only for firm matches. Some rows have no size entry. The others give once, few or many, or a class for an expanded clone.

TRBV7-2	-	TRBJ2-7	-	TGTGCCAGCAGTTTTAGGGCCAGCGGTCTTTCCTACGAGCAGTACTTC	CASSFRASGLSYEQYF
TRBV3-1/TRBV3-2	-	TRBJ2-7	-	TGTGCCAGCAGCCCGAGGACTTGGGGCGAGCAGTACTTC	CASSPRTWGEQYF
TRBV19	TRBD2	TRBJ2-1	-	TGTGCCAGTAGTGCCCTAGCGGGGGACTACAATGAGCAGTTCTTC	CASSALAGDYNEQFF
TRBV4-1	-	TRBJ2-5	-	TGCGCCAGCAGCCAAGCGGGGAGCCAAGAGACCCAGTACTTC	CASSQAGSQETQYF
TRBV19	-	TRBJ1-1	-	TGTGCCAGTAGTATCGAAGCCGGGATTATGAACACTGAAGCTTTCTTT	CASSIEAGIMNTEAFF
TRBV12-5	-	TRBJ2-1	-	TGTGCTAGTGGTTTGGTCTTTCATTTAAGGCCGCGGAAAGCGTATGAGCAGTTCTTC	CASGLVFHLRPRKAYEQFF
TRBV3-1/TRBV3-2	-	TRBJ2-2	-	TGTGCCAGCAGCACCCGGGAGAGTGTGGGCGGGGAGCTGTTTTTT	CASSTRESVGGELFF
TRBV11-3	TRBD2	TRBJ2-1	-	TGTGCCAGCAGCTACGGGACTAGCGGGGATGATGAGCAGTTCTTC	CASSYGTSGDDEQFF
TRBV9	-	TRBJ2-3	-	TGTGCCAGCAGCGTAGTTCAAGATACGCAGTATTTT	CASSVVQDTQYF
TRBV2	TRBD1	TRBJ1-5	-	TGTGCCAGCAGCGGACAGGGGGCGTTTCAGCCCCAGCATTTT	CASSGQGAFQPQHF
TRBV28	-	TRBJ1-2	once	TGTGCCAGCAGTACATCCCGGGACTCCGTCCCGATCCGTGGCTACACCTTC	CASSTSRDSVPIRGYTF
TRBV5-1	TRBD1	TRBJ2-1	-	TGCGCCAGCAGTCAGACAGGGGCAACCTACAATGAGCAGTTCTTC	CASSQTGATYNEQFF
TRBV6-5	-	TRBJ1-4	-	TGTGCCAGCAGTTTACAGGTTTATAATGAAAAACTGTTTTTT	CASSLQVYNEKLFF
TRBV11-2	-	TRBJ1-1	-	TGTGCCAGCAGCTTAGGCCCCCGGGGAACTGAAGCTTTCTTT	CASSLGPRGTEAFF
TRBV14	TRBD2	TRBJ2-7	-	TGTGCCAGCAGCCAAACTAGCGGGGGCGACTACGAGCAGTACTTC	CASSQTSGGDYEQYF
TRBV4-1	-	TRBJ1-2	-	TGCGCCAGCAGCCAACCGCGGCAGGGGCGCAACTATGGCTACACCTTC	CASSQPRQGRNYGYTF
TRBV3-1/TRBV3-2	TRBD1	TRBJ2-5	-	TGTGCCAGCAGCTCGGGACAGGGGGGGAGAGAGACCCAGTACTTC	CASSSGQGGRETQYF
TRBV5-6	TRBD1	TRBJ2-7	-	TGTGCCAGCAGCAATCCGGGACAGGGTTACGAGCAGTACTTC	CASSNPGQGYEQYF
TRBV30	TRBD1	TRBJ2-4	-	TGTGCCTGGACCACCGGACAGGCTCTAGCCAAAAACATTCAGTACTTC	CAWTTGQALAKNIQYF
TRBV24-1	TRBD1	TRBJ2-1	-	TGTGCCACCAGTGATTTTGGTTCGGACAGGGGATTCGATGAGCAGTTCTTC	CATSDFGSDRGFDEQFF
TRBV10-3	-	TRBJ1-1	-	TGTGCCATCAGAGAAAGCCAGGGCACTGAAGCTTTCTTT	CAIRESQGTEAFF
TRBV3-1/TRBV3-2	-	TRBJ1-1	-	TGTGCCAGCAGCCAAGGGTCCAGTGAAGCTTTCTTT	CASSQGSSEAFF
TRBV9	TRBD2	TRBJ2-3	-	TGTGCCAGCAGCGTAGCTACCGCGACTAGCGGGGGCACAGATACGCAGTATTTT	CASSVATATSGGTDTQYF
TRBV6-5	TRBD1	TRBJ2-7	once	TGTGCCAGCAGGGGACCCAACAGGGGTTTGGACGAGCAGTACTTC	CASRGPNRGLDEQYF
TRBV10-3	-	TRBJ1-2	once	TGTGCCATCAGGGAACCCGGGACACAATATGGCTACACCTTC	CAIREPGTQYGYTF
TRBV7-9	-	TRBJ2-2	few	TGTGCCAGCAGCTACACGGGGGGCCGCACCGGGGAGCTGTTTTTT	CASSYTGGRTGELFF
TRBV7-9	TRBD1	TRBJ2-2	-	TGTGCCAGCAGCTCTGGGACAGCCCACCAAAGGCCGGGGGAGCTGTTTTTT	CASSSGTAHQRPGELFF
TRBV29-1	-	TRBJ1-3	-	TGCAGCGTTCGCATTCCGTTAGTTTCTGGAAACACCATATATTTT	CSVRIPLVSGNTIYF
TRBV7-2	TRBD2	TRBJ2-5	few	TGTGCCAGCAGCTTAGTAACTAGCGGGGGGGAGACCCAGTACTTC	CASSLVTSGGETQYF
TRBV7-8	-	TRBJ1-1	-	TGTGCCAGCAGCTATAGGGGAGGAGGAAACACTGAAGCTTTCTTT	CASSYRGGGNTEAFF
TRBV6-5	-	TRBJ1-5	-	TGTGCCAGCAGGACCGGGGGGCGCGGTCAGCCCCAGCATTTT	CASRTGGRGQPQHF
TRBV6-5	TRBD2	TRBJ2-2	-	TGTGCCAGCTCGGCGGGGGTCGTAAACACCGGGGAGCTGTTTTTT	CASSAGVVNTGELFF
TRBV5-6	-	TRBJ1-1	-	TGTGCCAGCAGCTTGCGGAGGACCGTTGAAACTGAAGCTTTCTTT	CASSLRRTVETEAFF
TRBV15	-	TRBJ2-3	-	TGTGCCACCAGCATAAACAGGGCGGATACGCAGTATTTT	CATSINRADTQYF
TRBV5-6	TRBD1	TRBJ1-6	-	TGTGCCAGCAGCATGGGACAGGTCTCACCCCTCCACTTT	CASSMGQVSPLHF
TRBV2	-	TRBJ1-2	-	TGTGCCAGCAGTGAACTGGCCTATGGCTACACCTTC	CASSELAYGYTF
TRBV7-2	-	TRBJ1-6	-	TGTGCCAGCAGCTTTCTGGTTGAGTCACCCCTCCACTTT	CASSFLVESPLHF
TRBV20-1	-	TRBJ2-3	-	TGCAGTGCTAGTCGCAGGGTTGGAGATACGCAGTATTTT	CSASRRVGDTQYF
TRBV5-1	TRBD1	TRBJ1-2	-	TGCGCCAGCCCGAACGACAGGGGGCGCTTTTACTATGGCTACACCTTC	CASPNDRGRFYYGYTF
TRBV2	TRBD1	TRBJ2-1	-	TGTGCCAGCAGTCCCCGACAGGGTAGCTCCTACAATGAGCAGTTCTTC	CASSPRQGSSYNEQFF
TRBV5-1	-	TRBJ2-1	-	TGCGCCAGCAGCTTGGCGGACAGTTACAATGAGCAGTTCTTC	CASSLADSYNEQFF
TRBV3-1/TRBV3-2	TRBD1	TRBJ1-1	-	TGTGCCAGCAGAGGACAGGGGGCGAAGGGTAACTCTGAAGCTTTCTTT	CASRGQGAKGNSEAFF
TRBV10-3	TRBD1	TRBJ2-1	-	TGTGCCATCACCAACAGGGGGCCGGAATATGAGCAGTTCTTC	CAITNRGPEYEQFF
TRBV7-3	TRBD2	TRBJ2-2	-	TGTGCCAGCAGCTCTTCTAGCGGGGGGACCGGGGAGCTGTTTTTT	CASSSSSGGTGELFF
TRBV30	-	TRBJ2-7	-	TGTGCCTGGTATAGTTCAGGCTACGAGCAGTACTTC	CAWYSSGYEQYF
TRBV9	TRBD2	TRBJ2-2	once	TGTGCCAGCAGCGAGTCTAGCGGGGCCTACACCGGGGAGCTGTTTTTT	CASSESSGAYTGELFF
TRBV7-3	TRBD1	TRBJ1-2	many	TGTGCCAACTCATCCGGGACAGGGTTCACTAACTATGGCTACACCTTC	CANSSGTGFTNYGYTF
TRBV7-2	-	TRBJ2-5	-	TGTGCCAGCAGCTTATCCCGACTTCAAGAGACCCAGTACTTC	CASSLSRLQETQYF